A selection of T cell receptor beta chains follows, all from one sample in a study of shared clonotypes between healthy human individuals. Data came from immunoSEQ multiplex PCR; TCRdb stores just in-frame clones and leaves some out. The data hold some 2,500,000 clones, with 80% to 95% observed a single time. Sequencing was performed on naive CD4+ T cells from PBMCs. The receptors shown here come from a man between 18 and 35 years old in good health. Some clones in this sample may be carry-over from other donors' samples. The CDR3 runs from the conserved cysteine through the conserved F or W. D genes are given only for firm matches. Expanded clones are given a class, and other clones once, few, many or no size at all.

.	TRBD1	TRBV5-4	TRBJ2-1	CASSLEGDRGHYNEQFF	TGTGCCAGCAGCTTGGAAGGGGACAGGGGGCACTACAATGAGCAGTTCTTC
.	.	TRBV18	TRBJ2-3	CASSPRRSTDTQYF	TGTGCCAGCTCACCCCGGCGGTCCACAGATACGCAGTATTTT
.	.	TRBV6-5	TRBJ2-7	CASSYENRVGKEQYF	TGTGCCAGCAGTTACGAGAACAGGGTGGGAAAAGAGCAGTACTTC
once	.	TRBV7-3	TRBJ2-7	CASSPVAGIYEQYF	TGTGCCAGCAGCCCTGTGGCAGGGATCTACGAGCAGTACTTC
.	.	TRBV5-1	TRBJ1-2	CASSGGGNNYGYTF	TGCGCCAGCAGCGGGGGAGGAAATAACTATGGCTACACCTTC
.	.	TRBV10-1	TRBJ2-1	CASSKSLGVGEQFF	TGCGCCAGCAGTAAAAGCTTGGGGGTGGGCGAGCAGTTCTTC
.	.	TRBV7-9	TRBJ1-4	CASSPLNEKLFF	TGTGCCAGCAGCCCACTGAATGAAAAACTGTTTTTT
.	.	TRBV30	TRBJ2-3	CAWSSRDPQYF	TGTGCCTGGAGCTCCCGTGATCCGCAGTATTTT
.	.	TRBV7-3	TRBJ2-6	CASGAGANVLTF	TGTGCTTCAGGGGCTGGGGCCAACGTCCTGACTTTC
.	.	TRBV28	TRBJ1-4	CASSPPAGDNEKLFF	TGTGCCAGCAGTCCCCCCGCAGGGGATAATGAAAAACTGTTTTTT
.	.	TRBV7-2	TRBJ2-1	CASSLGRGHEQFF	TGTGCCAGCAGCTTAGGCAGGGGCCATGAGCAGTTCTTC
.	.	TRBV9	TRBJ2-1	CASSVEGDSYNEQFF	TGTGCCAGCAGCGTTGAGGGGGATTCCTACAATGAGCAGTTCTTC
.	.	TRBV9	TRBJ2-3	CASSPRMADTQYF	TGTGCCAGCAGCCCCCGCATGGCGGATACGCAGTATTTT
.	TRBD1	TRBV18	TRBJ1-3	CASSPRTGTDSGNTIYF	TGTGCCAGCTCACCTCGAACCGGGACAGACTCTGGAAACACCATATATTTT
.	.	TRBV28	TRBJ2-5	CASSSPGEGETQYF	TGTGCCAGCAGTTCGCCGGGAGAGGGAGAGACCCAGTACTTC
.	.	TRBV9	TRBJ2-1	CASSVVGFGGPGNEQFF	TGTGCCAGCAGCGTAGTAGGTTTCGGAGGGCCGGGGAATGAGCAGTTCTTC
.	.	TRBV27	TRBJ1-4	CASSLTQKQAWNEKLFF	TGTGCCAGCAGTCTCACCCAAAAACAGGCGTGGAATGAAAAACTGTTTTTT
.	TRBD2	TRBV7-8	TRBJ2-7	CASSLPSGRAYEQYF	TGTGCCAGCAGCTTGCCTAGCGGGAGGGCCTACGAGCAGTACTTC
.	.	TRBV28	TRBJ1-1	CASSLPGRTEAFF	TGTGCCAGCAGTTTACCAGGGAGAACTGAAGCTTTCTTT
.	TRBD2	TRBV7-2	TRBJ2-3	CASSWTSGGSTDTQYF	TGTGCCAGCAGCTGGACTAGCGGAGGTAGCACAGATACGCAGTATTTT
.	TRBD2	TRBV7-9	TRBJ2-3	CASSFTGTRSTDTQYF	TGTGCCAGCAGCTTTACAGGGACTAGAAGCACAGATACGCAGTATTTT
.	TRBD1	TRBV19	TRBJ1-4	CASSTTGINEKLFF	TGTGCCAGTAGTACGACAGGGATTAATGAAAAACTGTTTTTT
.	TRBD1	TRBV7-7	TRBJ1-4	CASSLRTGVEKLFF	TGTGCCAGCAGCTTGCGGACAGGGGTTGAAAAACTGTTTTTT
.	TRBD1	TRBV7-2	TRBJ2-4	CASSLGLYRGSIQNIQYF	TGTGCCAGCAGCTTAGGTCTATACAGGGGCTCCATTCAAAACATTCAGTACTTC
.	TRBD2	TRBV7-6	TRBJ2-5	CASSLVGLAGGETQYF	TGTGCCAGCAGCTTAGTTGGGCTAGCGGGTGGAGAGACCCAGTACTTC
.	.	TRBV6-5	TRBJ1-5	CASSYSGTSNQPQHF	TGTGCCAGCAGTTACTCAGGGACTAGCAATCAGCCCCAGCATTTT
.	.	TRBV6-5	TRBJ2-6	CASSYSSSGANVLTF	TGTGCCAGCAGTTATTCTAGCTCTGGGGCCAACGTCCTGACTTTC
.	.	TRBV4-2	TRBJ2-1	CASSQLGAINEQFF	TGTGCCAGCAGCCAACTAGGGGCGATCAATGAGCAGTTCTTC
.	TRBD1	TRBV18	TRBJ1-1	CASSRSGGLTEAFF	TGTGCCAGCTCTCGCTCAGGGGGCTTAACTGAAGCTTTCTTT
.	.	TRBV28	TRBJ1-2	CASRRTSYGYTF	TGTGCCAGCAGGAGGACCAGCTATGGCTACACCTTC
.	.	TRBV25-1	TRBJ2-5	CASSVFKGGGETQYF	TGTGCCAGCAGTGTATTTAAGGGGGGAGGAGAGACCCAGTACTTC
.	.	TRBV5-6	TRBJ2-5	CASTPGPDPETQYF	TGTGCCAGCACTCCGGGTCCGGATCCAGAGACCCAGTACTTC
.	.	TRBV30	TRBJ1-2	CAWSAPGPYGYTF	TGTGCCTGGAGTGCCCCGGGTCCCTATGGCTACACCTTC
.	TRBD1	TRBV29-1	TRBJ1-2	CSVAKTGTVDGYTF	TGCAGCGTCGCAAAGACAGGGACGGTCGATGGCTACACCTTC
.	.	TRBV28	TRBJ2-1	CATTPSTAYNEQFF	TGTGCCACCACCCCCTCCACGGCCTACAATGAGCAGTTCTTC
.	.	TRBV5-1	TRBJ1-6	CASSPRVLNF	TGCGCCAGCAGCCCCCGAGTCCTGAACTTT
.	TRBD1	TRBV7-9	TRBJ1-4	CASSFGGQGAEKLFF	TGTGCCAGCAGCTTTGGGGGACAGGGGGCTGAAAAACTGTTTTTT
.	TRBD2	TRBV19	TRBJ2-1	CASSMAAGGYNEQFF	TGTGCCAGTAGTATGGCAGCGGGAGGGTACAATGAGCAGTTCTTC
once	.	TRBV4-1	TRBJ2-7	CASSQPGVSHEQYF	TGCGCCAGCAGCCAACCTGGGGTGAGCCACGAGCAGTACTTC
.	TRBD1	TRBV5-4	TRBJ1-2	CASSQTGTNGYTF	TGTGCCAGCAGCCAGACAGGGACCAATGGCTACACCTTC
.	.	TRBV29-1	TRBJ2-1	CSVEGRGNEQFF	TGCAGCGTTGAAGGCAGAGGCAATGAGCAGTTCTTC
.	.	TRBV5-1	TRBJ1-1	CASSPAVGSMNTEAFF	TGCGCCAGCAGCCCGGCGGTAGGATCCATGAACACTGAAGCTTTCTTT
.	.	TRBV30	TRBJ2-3	CAWSVLVGTDTQYF	TGTGCCTGGAGTGTATTAGTGGGCACAGATACGCAGTATTTT
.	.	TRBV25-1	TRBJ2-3	CASSFGTSTDTQYF	TGTGCCAGCAGTTTTGGGACTAGCACAGATACGCAGTATTTT
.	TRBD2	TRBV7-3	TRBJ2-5	CASSLTSGSLETQYF	TGTGCCAGCAGCCTAACTAGCGGGAGTTTAGAGACCCAGTACTTC
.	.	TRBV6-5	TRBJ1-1	CASSYLGARDLKAFF	TGTGCCAGCAGTTACCTGGGGGCCAGGGATTTAAAAGCTTTCTTT